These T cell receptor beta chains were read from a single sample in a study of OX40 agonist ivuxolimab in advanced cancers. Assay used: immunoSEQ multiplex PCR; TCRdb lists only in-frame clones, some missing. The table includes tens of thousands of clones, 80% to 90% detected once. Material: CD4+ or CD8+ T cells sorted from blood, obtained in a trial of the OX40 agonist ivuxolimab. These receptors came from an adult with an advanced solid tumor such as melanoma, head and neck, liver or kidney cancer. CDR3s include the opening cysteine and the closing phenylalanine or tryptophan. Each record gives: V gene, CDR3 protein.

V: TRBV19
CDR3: CASSIILESTDTQYF

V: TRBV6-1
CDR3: CATSPGLLGEQFF

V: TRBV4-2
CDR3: CASSQAMWVETPRETQYF

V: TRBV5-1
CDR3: CASSPTGSLEFYEQYF

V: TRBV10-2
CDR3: CASSDRRADKYF

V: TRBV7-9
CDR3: CASSQQGEQGTDTQYF

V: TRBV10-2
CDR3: CASSEASGGFYEQYF

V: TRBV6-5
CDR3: CASSFGGVGYTF

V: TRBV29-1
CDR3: CSVESRSEQFF

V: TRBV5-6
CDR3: CASSLGAGVFSEAFF

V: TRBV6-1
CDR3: CASSERTGGSEKLFF

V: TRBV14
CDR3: CASSHGWGLSDGYTF

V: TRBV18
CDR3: CASSPRTLGGNEQFF

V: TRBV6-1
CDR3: CASSVGLASNEQFF

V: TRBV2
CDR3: CASRRAGYTF

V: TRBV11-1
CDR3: CASSPGRSSYNEQFF

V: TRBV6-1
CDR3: CASSAPGGTVSDEQFF

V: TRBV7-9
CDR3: CASSPGTSMRSRDNEQFF

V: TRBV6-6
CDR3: CASNTGVGTDTQYF

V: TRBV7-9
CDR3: CSTESTHTQSF

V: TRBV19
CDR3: CASSIDLWGSGSYNEQFF

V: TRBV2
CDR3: CASSEYPAGDPGNTIYF

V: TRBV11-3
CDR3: CASSPGGEEPGDEQFF

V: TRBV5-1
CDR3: CASSWDWGGSYEQYF

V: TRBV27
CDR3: CASSDSGAVYNEQFF

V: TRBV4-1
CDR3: CASSQDRASYEQYF

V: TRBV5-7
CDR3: CASTPDTQPQHF

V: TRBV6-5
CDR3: CASSYQGLYTEAFF

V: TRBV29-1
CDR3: CSVEFRQGSTGELFF